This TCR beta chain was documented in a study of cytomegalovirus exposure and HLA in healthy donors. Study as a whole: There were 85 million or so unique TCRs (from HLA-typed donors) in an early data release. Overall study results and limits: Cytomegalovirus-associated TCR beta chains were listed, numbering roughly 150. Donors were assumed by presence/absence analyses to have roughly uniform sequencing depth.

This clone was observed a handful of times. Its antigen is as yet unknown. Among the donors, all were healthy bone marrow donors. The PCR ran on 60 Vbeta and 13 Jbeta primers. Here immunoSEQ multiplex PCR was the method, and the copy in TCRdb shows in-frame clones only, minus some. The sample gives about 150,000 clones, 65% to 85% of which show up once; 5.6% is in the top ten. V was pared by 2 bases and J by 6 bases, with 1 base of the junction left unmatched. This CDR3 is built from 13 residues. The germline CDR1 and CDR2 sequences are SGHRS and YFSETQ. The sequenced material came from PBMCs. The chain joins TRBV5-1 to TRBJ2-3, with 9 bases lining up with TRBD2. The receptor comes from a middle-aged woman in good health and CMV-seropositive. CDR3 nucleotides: TGCGCCAGCAGCTTCAGCGGGGGGGATACGCAGTATTTT. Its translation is CASSFSGGDTQYF. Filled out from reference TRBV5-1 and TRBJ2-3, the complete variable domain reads KAGVTQTPRYLIKTRGQQVTLSCSPISGHRSVSWYQQTPGQGLQFLFEYFSETQRNKGNFPGRFSGRQFSNSRSEMNVSTLELGDSALYLCASSFSGGDTQYFGPGTRLTVL.